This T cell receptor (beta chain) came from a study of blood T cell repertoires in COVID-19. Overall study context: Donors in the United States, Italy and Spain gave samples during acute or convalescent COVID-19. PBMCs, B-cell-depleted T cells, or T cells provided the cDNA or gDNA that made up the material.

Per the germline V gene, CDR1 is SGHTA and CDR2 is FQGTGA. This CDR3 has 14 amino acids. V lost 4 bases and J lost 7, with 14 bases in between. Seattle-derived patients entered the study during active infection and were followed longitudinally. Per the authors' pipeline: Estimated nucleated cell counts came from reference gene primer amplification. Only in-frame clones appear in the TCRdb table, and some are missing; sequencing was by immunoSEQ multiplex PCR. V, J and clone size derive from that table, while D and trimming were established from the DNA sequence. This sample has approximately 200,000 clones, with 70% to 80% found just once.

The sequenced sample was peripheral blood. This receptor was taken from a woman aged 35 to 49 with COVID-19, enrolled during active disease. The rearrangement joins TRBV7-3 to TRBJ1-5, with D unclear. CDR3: CASSSGGIGQPQHF. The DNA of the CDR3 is TGTGCCAGCAGCTCCGGAGGTATTGGGCAGCCCCAGCATTTT.